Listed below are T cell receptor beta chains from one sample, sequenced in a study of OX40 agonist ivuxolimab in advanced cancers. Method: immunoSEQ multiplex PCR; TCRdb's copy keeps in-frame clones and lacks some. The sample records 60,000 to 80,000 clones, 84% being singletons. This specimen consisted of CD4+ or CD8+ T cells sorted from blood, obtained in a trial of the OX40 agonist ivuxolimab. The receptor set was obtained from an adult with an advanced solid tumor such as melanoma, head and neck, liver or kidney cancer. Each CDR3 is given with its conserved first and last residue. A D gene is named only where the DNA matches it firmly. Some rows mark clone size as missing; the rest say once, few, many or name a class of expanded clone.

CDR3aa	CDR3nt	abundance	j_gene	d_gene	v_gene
CASSGFPGDTQYF	TGCGCCAGCAGTGGGTTCCCCGGGGATACGCAGTATTTT	-	TRBJ2-3	-	TRBV10-1
CASSVVKGTNYGYTF	TGTGCCAGCAGTGTGGTCAAGGGAACTAACTATGGCTACACCTTC	-	TRBJ1-2	-	TRBV2
CASNWRRLGLADRNIQYF	TGTGCCAGCAATTGGCGGCGGCTGGGTCTAGCTGACCGAAACATTCAGTACTTC	-	TRBJ2-4	-	TRBV2
CASKGYVNTEAFF	TGTGCCAGCAAAGGTTATGTGAACACTGAAGCTTTCTTT	-	TRBJ1-1	-	TRBV6-5
CASSPVDTSYSNQPQHF	TGTGCCAGCTCACCGGTTGACACTTCGTATAGCAATCAGCCCCAGCATTTT	-	TRBJ1-5	-	TRBV18
CASSYSTSPQHF	TGTGCCAGCAGTTACTCGACTTCGCCCCAGCATTTT	-	TRBJ1-5	-	TRBV6-5
CASATDVGDEKLFF	TGTGCCAGCGCCACGGATGTTGGGGATGAAAAACTGTTTTTT	-	TRBJ1-4	-	TRBV10-3
CASGMSPTGDYGYTF	TGTGCCAGCGGGATGAGCCCGACAGGAGACTATGGCTACACCTTC	-	TRBJ1-2	-	TRBV6-1
CASSPPTGRYEQYF	TGTGCCAGCTCACCACCGACGGGGAGATACGAGCAGTACTTC	-	TRBJ2-7	-	TRBV18
CASSDSGGTDTQYF	TGTGCCAGCAGTGACTCTGGGGGGACAGATACGCAGTATTTT	-	TRBJ2-3	-	TRBV6-4
CASSFEGSDNSPLHF	TGTGCCAGCAGCTTCGAAGGATCCGATAATTCACCCCTCCACTTT	-	TRBJ1-6	-	TRBV5-5
CASSVDSTRLAFF	TGTGCCAGTAGTGTAGACTCTACAAGATTGGCTTTCTTT	-	TRBJ1-1	-	TRBV19
CASSTFTTGNTEAFF	TGTGCCAGCAGTACCTTTACGACAGGGAACACTGAAGCTTTCTTT	-	TRBJ1-1	-	TRBV27
CASSPGGADQPQHF	TGTGCCAGCTCACCAGGGGGTGCCGATCAGCCCCAGCATTTT	-	TRBJ1-5	-	TRBV18
CASSLQGGYTF	TGTGCCAGCAGCTTGCAGGGTGGCTACACCTTC	-	TRBJ1-2	-	TRBV7-9
CASKLGRARETQYF	TGCGCCAGCAAGCTCGGCAGGGCTAGGGAGACCCAGTACTTC	-	TRBJ2-5	-	TRBV5-1
CASSLGGGSYEQYF	TGTGCCAGCTCACTCGGCGGCGGGTCCTACGAGCAGTACTTC	-	TRBJ2-7	-	TRBV18
CASSSGGAGANVLTF	TGTGCCAGCAGCTCCGGGGGTGCTGGGGCCAACGTCCTGACTTTC	-	TRBJ2-6	-	TRBV6-5
CASSGGYRGTEAFF	TGTGCCAGCAGCGGCGGGTACAGGGGCACTGAAGCTTTCTTT	-	TRBJ1-1	TRBD1	TRBV7-9
CASSGQGRGYTF	TGTGCCAGCAGCGGACAGGGTCGGGGCTACACCTTC	-	TRBJ1-2	TRBD1	TRBV9
CASSFPGTDYGYTF	TGCGCCAGCAGCTTCCCCGGGACGGACTATGGCTACACCTTC	-	TRBJ1-2	-	TRBV5-1
CASSPGSGLGEKLFF	TGTGCCAGCAGCCCGGGGTCGGGACTTGGTGAAAAACTGTTTTTT	-	TRBJ1-4	-	TRBV7-9
CASSSGQRDRPQHF	TGTGCCAGCAGTTCAGGACAGAGAGATCGGCCCCAGCATTTT	-	TRBJ1-5	-	TRBV2
CASSHDFSGGARNEQFF	TGCGCCAGCAGCCATGACTTTAGCGGGGGGGCCAGGAATGAGCAGTTCTTC	-	TRBJ2-1	TRBD2	TRBV4-3
CASSTIYGYTF	TGTGCCAGCAGTACCATTTATGGCTACACCTTC	once	TRBJ1-2	-	TRBV6-1
CASSPGGIATNYGYTF	TGTGCCAGCAGCCCAGGGGGGATCGCAACTAACTATGGCTACACCTTC	-	TRBJ1-2	TRBD1	TRBV11-2
CASSLDALRAQHF	TGTGCCAGCAGCTTAGATGCCCTTCGAGCCCAGCATTTT	once	TRBJ1-5	-	TRBV7-2